The 18 T cell receptor beta chains below were found in one sample sequenced in a study of early T cells in non-severe SARS-CoV-2 infection. In TCRdb, the 5' RACE reads were re-called with MiXCR into one record per CDR3 protein. The data show fewer than 100,000 distinct CDR3 sequences, over 9% seen once. Source material: whole blood. These receptors all stem from an adult who was a healthcare worker with PCR-confirmed SARS-CoV-2 infection or an uninfected control (not recorded which).

This chain connects TRBV20-1 to TRBJ2-5; D might be TRBD2 (6 bases). V shed 5 bases and J shed 5 bases, with 12 bases lying between them. The CDR3 contains 12 residues. The V gene's germline CDR1 is DFQATT and CDR2 SNEGSKA (reference sequence). The CDR3 DNA follows: TGCAGTGCTCGGACGGGAGTTGAGACCCAGTACTTC. It is translated as CSARTGVETQYF.

This clonotype was counted only a few times. The J gene is TRBJ2-2, the V gene TRBV6-1; D possibly corresponds to TRBD1 (6 bases). The CDR3 is made up of 17 amino acids. Deletions cut 5 bases from V and 4 bases from J, with 20 bases between. The germline V gene has CDR1 MNHNS and CDR2 SASEGT. CDR3 coding DNA: TGTGCCAGCAGTACAAGACAGGAAGGGTGGCTCACCGGGGAGCTGTTTTTT. The encoded protein is CASSTRQEGWLTGELFF.

The chain joins TRBV7-3 to TRBJ2-6, with a tentative D call TRBD1 (5 bases). In germline, CDR1 is SGHTA, CDR2 FQGTGA. The CDR3 runs 16 residues. V was shortened by 1 base and J by 4 bases, with 11 bases between the two germline ends. CDR3 protein: CASSLNRQPGANVLTF. The DNA of the CDR3 is TGTGCCAGCAGCTTAAACAGACAGCCAGGGGCCAACGTCCTGACTTTC.

The chain couples TRBV29-1 to TRBJ1-1, with unresolved D. The CDR3 is 13 residues long. The germline V and J ends were trimmed by 6 bases and 1 base, with 12 bases remaining between them. Germline CDR1 SQVTM, CDR2 ANQGSEA. CDR3 sequence reads: CSVASGENTEAFF. CDR3 in DNA: TGCAGCGTGGCCTCGGGAGAGAACACTGAAGCTTTCTTT.

The table lists this clonotype with a few counts. V gene TRBV29-1 combines with J gene TRBJ2-1; TRBD2 agrees at 11 bases. CDR3 length equals 17 residues. Germline CDR1 is SQVTM and CDR2 is ANQGSEA. V lost 4 bases and J lost 8; bases outside the gene matches: 16. The CDR3 DNA reads as TGCAGCGTTGGGGAACTAGCGGGGGCCCTAACGCTCGATGAGCAGTTCTTC. Amino acid sequence: CSVGELAGALTLDEQFF.

The chain is built from TRBV28 and TRBJ1-4, with 8 bases identical to TRBD1. The length of the CDR3 is 15 residues. Germline CDR1 MDHEN, CDR2 SYDVKM. With 5 bases clipped from V and 3 bases from J, the junction kept 5 bases outside the gene matches. As DNA, the CDR3 is TGTGCCAGCAGTCTTCAGGGGGCGGCTAATGAAAAACTGTTTTTT. It codes for CASSLQGAANEKLFF. The full variable domain, its missing parts supplied by reference TRBV28 and TRBJ1-4, is DVKVTQSSRYLVKRTGEKVFLECVQDMDHENMFWYRQDPGLGLRLIYFSYDVKMKEKGDIPEGYSVSREKKERFSLILESASTNQTSMYLCASSLQGAANEKLFFGSGTQLSVL.

This clonotype was counted only a few times. The CDR3 region is CASTRTGGITEAFF. The CDR3 coding sequence is TGTGCCAGCACCCGGACAGGGGGGATCACTGAAGCTTTCTTT. The V call is TRBV6-6, the J call TRBJ1-1; 10 bases are a match to TRBD1. The CDR3 is 14 residues long. The V and J ends lost 7 bases and 4 bases, in that order; junction bases with no gene match: 6. CDR1 MNHNY and CDR2 SVGAGI come from the germline V gene (reference sequence).

V is TRBV9 and J is TRBJ1-1, with D unclear. The germline V gene has CDR1 SGDLS and CDR2 YYNGEE. V was trimmed by 0 bases and J by 1 base, leaving 7 bases between them. The CDR3 loop spans 14 amino acids. The chain's CDR3 is CASSVAGPNTEAFF. The CDR3, as DNA: TGTGCCAGCAGCGTAGCCGGGCCGAACACTGAAGCTTTCTTT.

The chain links TRBV6-5 to TRBJ2-5; no reliable D call. V lost 0 bases and J lost 1, with 9 bases in between. CDR1 MNHEY and CDR2 SVGAGI come from the germline V gene. CDR3 size: 15 residues. In DNA, the CDR3 is TGTGCCAGCAGTTACTCGATCGGTGTCCAAGAGACCCAGTACTTC. It translates to CASSYSIGVQETQYF.

This clonotype has just a few counts. This chain uses TRBV7-2 with TRBJ2-2, with D perhaps matching TRBD1 or TRBD2 (5 bases each). The V and J ends lost 2 bases and 1 base respectively, with 11 bases between them. The CDR3 has 16 residues. Germline-derived CDR1 and CDR2 are SGHTA and FQGNSA. This chain's CDR3 is CASSLPGTRNTGELFF. CDR3 coding DNA: TGTGCCAGCAGCTTACCTGGGACGAGGAACACCGGGGAGCTGTTTTTT.

This chain uses TRBV12-3 or TRBV12-4 with TRBJ2-1; 10 bases match TRBD2. The CDR3 is made up of 15 amino acids. V lost 2 bases, J lost 7 bases, and 5 bases stayed unmatched. CDR3: CASSLLAGEPNEQFF. CDR3 sequence (DNA): TGTGCCAGCAGTTTACTAGCGGGGGAACCAAATGAGCAGTTCTTC.

The rearrangement links TRBV2 to TRBJ2-7; tentative D call: TRBD2 (5 bases). Looked up from germline, CDR1 is SNHLY and CDR2 is FYNNEI. This CDR3 region has 15 residues. V lost 2 bases to trimming and J lost 2 bases, with 13 bases between them. This CDR3 reads CASSETQRSPYEQYF. The CDR3 DNA is TGTGCCAGCAGTGAAACCCAGCGGAGCCCCTACGAGCAGTACTTC. Looking up the rest from reference TRBV2 and TRBJ2-7 gives the full variable domain: EPEVTQTPSHQVTQMGQEVILRCVPISNHLYFYWYRQILGQKVEFLVSFYNNEISEKSEIFDDQFSVERPDGSNFTLKIRSTKLEDSAMYFCASSETQRSPYEQYFGPGTRLTVT.

This sequence joins TRBV5-6 and TRBJ2-3; 8 bases fit TRBD2. The junction had 6 bases not matched to a gene; V was cut back by 5 bases and J by 1 base. This CDR3 region has 15 residues. CDR1 is SGHDT and CDR2 is YYEEEE in the germline V gene. The DNA for the CDR3 is TGTGCCAGCAGAATAGCGGGGTCCGGCACAGATACGCAGTATTTT. This encodes CASRIAGSGTDTQYF.

This clonotype was recorded at least ten times. V and J are TRBV11-2 and TRBJ2-5; 8 bases align to TRBD1. The CDR3 extends over 15 amino acids. The germline CDR1 and CDR2 sequences are SGHAT and FQNNGV. J lost 4 bases, V lost 5 bases, and 9 bases had no gene match. The CDR3 reads CASSPGRTGRETQYF. CDR3 bases: TGTGCCAGCAGCCCAGGGAGGACAGGGAGAGAGACCCAGTACTTC. Drawing the rest from reference TRBV11-2 and TRBJ2-5, the complete variable domain is EAGVAQSPRYKIIEKRQSVAFWCNPISGHATLYWYQQILGQGPKLLIQFQNNGVVDDSQLPKDRFSAERLKGVDSTLKIQPAKLEDSAVYLCASSPGRTGRETQYFGPGTRLLVL.

This chain connects TRBV14 to TRBJ2-7; a weak D match, TRBD1 (5 bases). V shed 1 base and J shed 4 bases, with 11 bases lying between them. The CDR3 has 14 amino acids. Germline CDR1 reads SGHDN; CDR2 reads FVKESK. The CDR3 loop reads CASSQGVGPYEQYF. In DNA, the CDR3 is TGTGCCAGCAGCCAAGGAGTGGGGCCTTACGAGCAGTACTTC.

This clonotype has ten or more counts. The rearrangement uses TRBV7-2 and TRBJ1-1; the D is unclear. CDR1 is SGHTA and CDR2 is FQGNSA in the germline V gene. The CDR3 totals 13 residues. Trimming shortened V by 6 bases and J by 1 base, and 9 bases separated the two germline ends. The CDR3 nucleotides read TGTGCCAGCAGACCATACAAGAACACTGAAGCTTTCTTT. Protein product: CASRPYKNTEAFF.

This clonotype was found many times. The rearrangement links TRBV6-6 to TRBJ2-5; perhaps TRBD2 as D (5 bases). Trimming took 8 bases from V and 5 from J, leaving 18 bases between them. Per the germline V gene, CDR1 is MNHNY and CDR2 is SVGAGI (reference sequence). The CDR3 is 14 amino acids. CDR3 in amino acids: CASEGGNGGETQYF. For the CDR3, the DNA is TGTGCCAGCGAGGGCGGAAACGGTGGGGAGACCCAGTACTTC.

In its sample, this clonotype was seen many times. The V call is TRBV19, the J call TRBJ2-2, with 8 bases aligning to TRBD2. Losses at the gene ends were 5 bases for V and 6 bases for J; bases not matched to a gene: 11. Germline V CDR1 and CDR2: LNHDA, SQIVND (reference sequence). This CDR3 region has 16 residues. CDR3 nucleotides: TGTGCCAGTAGTGTTGAGGGACTAGATTGGCCCGGGGAGCTGTTTTTT. This gives the protein CASSVEGLDWPGELFF.